The 11 T cell receptor beta chains presented below share a single source sample, sequenced in a study of technical replicates of blood from a few donors. Clones were read by immunoSEQ multiplex PCR, and TCRdb kept only the in-frame ones, dropping some. The table includes about 60,000 clones, around nine tenths detected once. The material sequenced was PBMCs. All receptors derive from a human donor in good health. Some clones in this sample may be carry-over from other donors' samples.

The chain couples TRBV7-2 to TRBJ1-2; D not certain. This CDR3 has 15 amino acids. Germline V CDR1 and CDR2: SGHTA, FQGNSA. The V and J ends lost 5 bases and 2 bases respectively, with 15 bases between them. CDR3 region: CASSRSPSTNYGYTF. DNA for the CDR3: TGTGCCAGCAGCCGATCTCCCTCCACAAACTATGGCTACACCTTC.

This clone was recorded only once. The V and J genes are TRBV6-6 and TRBJ2-7, with D tentatively TRBD2 (6 bases). V lost 11 bases and J lost 0, with 14 bases in between. Germline V lookup: CDR1 MNHNY, CDR2 SVGAGI (reference sequence). The CDR3 covers 13 residues. CDR3 in DNA: TGTGCCTCCCGGAGGGAGAGCTCCTACGAGCAGTACTTC. This translates into CASRRESSYEQYF.

The chain couples TRBV5-1 to TRBJ2-2; perhaps TRBD1 as D (5 bases). Germline values: CDR1 SGHRS, CDR2 YFSETQ. This CDR3 contains 15 residues. V was cut by 2 bases and J by 5 bases, with 13 bases left in between. CDR3: CASSLTRALTGELFF. CDR3 in DNA: TGCGCCAGCAGCTTAACCAGGGCTTTGACCGGGGAGCTGTTTTTT.

The chain recombines TRBV7-7 with TRBJ2-7; TRBD2 agrees at 8 bases. J was trimmed by 5 bases and V by 2 bases; bases with no gene match: 5. Germline loops: CDR1 SSHAT, CDR2 FNYEAQ (reference sequence). This CDR3 region has 14 residues. The chain's CDR3 is CASSLSGGGHEQYF. CDR3 bases: TGTGCCAGCAGCTTATCGGGGGGGGGTCACGAGCAGTACTTC.

This chain links TRBV29-1 with TRBJ2-1; the match to TRBD1 covers 8 bases. The CDR3 runs to 11 residues. After removal of 4 bases from V and 12 bases from J, the junction contained 5 bases not matched to a gene. The germline CDR1 and CDR2 sequences are SQVTM and ANQGSEA. In DNA, the CDR3 is TGCAGCGTTGTGGGAACAGGGGGGCAGTTCTTC. Translated: CSVVGTGGQFF.

The J gene is TRBJ2-3, the V gene TRBV7-9, with 14 bases matching TRBD2. This CDR3 spans 16 amino acids. J lost 4 bases, V lost 5 bases, and 5 bases had no gene match. CDR1 is SEHNR and CDR2 is FQNEAQ in the germline V gene (reference sequence). CDR3 DNA: TGTGCCAGCAGCCCTGGACTAGCGGGGGGTCCAGATACGCAGTATTTT. It yields the protein CASSPGLAGGPDTQYF.

This clone has a single count. The CDR3 DNA is TGTGCCAGCAGCTTGGCAGGGGGATACACTGAAGCTTTCTTT. Translating gives CASSLAGGYTEAFF. The chain carries TRBV5-4 and TRBJ1-1, with 7 bases identical to TRBD1. The germline CDR1 and CDR2 sequences are SGHNT and YYREEE (reference sequence). V was pared by 0 bases and J by 3 bases, with 2 bases of the junction left unmatched. The CDR3 is 14 amino acids.

The V and J genes are TRBV30 and TRBJ2-7; a possible D gene is TRBD1 (5 bases). V was trimmed by 1 base and J by 3 bases, leaving 7 bases between them. Germline CDR1 and CDR2: GTSNPN and SVGIG (reference sequence). CDR3 length: 12 amino acids. In DNA form, the CDR3 reads TGTGCCTGGAGTGACGACAGCTACGAGCAGTACTTC. Its translation is CAWSDDSYEQYF.

The chain links TRBV7-8 to TRBJ1-6; a possible D gene is TRBD1 (6 bases). Germline-derived CDR1 and CDR2 are SGHVS and FQNEAQ. The CDR3 runs 17 residues. Trimming removed 5 bases at V and 0 bases at J, with 14 bases between. The CDR3, as DNA: TGTGCCAGCAGCCCTCGGACAGCAAGCTCCTATAATTCACCCCTCCACTTT. It yields the protein CASSPRTASSYNSPLHF.

The rearrangement uses TRBV5-1 and TRBJ2-2; the D gene is possibly TRBD2 (6 bases). Trimming removed 7 bases from V and 6 bases from J, with 19 bases in between. The CDR3 sequence is 15 residues long. Germline V lookup: CDR1 SGHRS, CDR2 YFSETQ. The CDR3 nucleotides read TGCGCCAGCGATAAGGGAGGCGGCCTGGCCGGGGAGCTGTTTTTT. Amino acids: CASDKGGGLAGELFF.

The J gene is TRBJ1-1, the V gene TRBV7-8; the D is unclear. V was cut by 5 bases and J by 1 base, with 8 bases left in between. This CDR3 spans 13 amino acids. Germline V CDR1 and CDR2: SGHVS, FQNEAQ. The CDR3: CASSLNKNTEAFF. The CDR3 DNA follows: TGTGCCAGCAGCCTTAATAAGAACACTGAAGCTTTCTTT.